This paragraph covers one TCR beta chain sequence. What it binds is not known. V lost 6 bases to trimming and J lost 4 bases, with 9 bases between them. The CDR3 spans 12 residues. Germline CDR1 is MDHEN and CDR2 is SYDVKM. This sample was included in a study of T-cell reconstitution after alpha-beta-depleted transplantation in children. TCRbeta library preparation incorporated unique molecular identifiers. One entry per CDR3 protein, called by TCRdb with MiXCR from the PCR reads. Found here are just under 150,000 distinct CDR3 sequences, 8.8% of them singletons; the top ten hold around a sixth. Study-level findings and limits: A year post-transplant, T-cell counts and diversity derived mostly from newly produced T cells. The origin of alpha-beta T cells about two months after transplant was reportedly several hundred expanded graft clones. Certain patients had high TCRbeta diversity at day 60, and it came from recipient T cells and thymic progenitors that survived.

This rearrangement joins TRBV28 to TRBJ1-2; D possibly corresponds to TRBD1 (5 bases). The receptor comes from a female patient aged 2 to 10 who had a stem cell transplant for congenital amegakaryocytic thrombocytopenia, so the T cells may come from the graft donor. The specimen was PBMCs, mostly from graft donor cells, collected 180 days after TCRalphabeta/CD19-depleted stem cell transplant. The CDR3 reads CASSGTVYGYTF. CDR3 nucleotides: TGTGCCAGCAGCGGGACTGTCTATGGCTACACCTTC.